One and the same sample provided the 13 T cell receptor beta chains below, sequenced in a study of T cell responses to AZD1222 COVID-19 vaccine. Using immunoSEQ multiplex PCR, the repertoire was profiled, and TCRdb retains in-frame clones only, with some absent. The data contain about 100,000 clones, 80% to 90% of them singletons. Sequenced material: peripheral blood, taken 28 days after the second AZD1222 dose. These TCRs come from an adult who received the AZD1222 COVID-19 vaccine.

The V gene is TRBV18, the J gene TRBJ2-2, with unresolved D. The germline V and J ends were trimmed by 5 bases and 6 bases, with 10 bases remaining between them. The CDR3 is made up of 13 amino acids. Per the germline V gene, CDR1 is KGHSH and CDR2 is LQKENI. CDR3 in DNA: TGTGCCAGCTCAATCGCAGCTTCCGGGGAGCTGTTTTTT. Translating gives CASSIAASGELFF.

The chain has TRBV28 and TRBJ1-2; 8 bases are a match to TRBD1. After removal of 2 bases from V and 3 bases from J, the junction contained 2 bases not matched to a gene. The CDR3 runs to 14 residues. CDR1 is MDHEN and CDR2 is SYDVKM in the germline V gene. CDR3 sequence reads: CASSLAGGDYGYTF. The CDR3 nucleotides are TGTGCCAGCAGTTTAGCAGGGGGCGACTATGGCTACACCTTC.

The chain joins TRBV11-3 to TRBJ2-7; 9 positions agree with TRBD1. The CDR3 is 14 amino acids. V lost 5 bases, J lost 2 bases, and 4 bases stayed unmatched. Germline V gives CDR1 SGHNT, CDR2 YENEEA. For the CDR3, the DNA is TGTGCCAGCAGCCCAGGGACAGGGACCTACGAGCAGTACTTC. Amino acids: CASSPGTGTYEQYF.

The chain combines TRBV2 with TRBJ2-2, with 8 bases that match TRBD1. V lost 8 bases, J lost 4 bases, and 0 bases stayed unmatched. Germline CDR1 reads SNHLY; CDR2 reads FYNNEI. The CDR3 extends over 12 amino acids. CDR3 bases: TGTGCCAGCGACAGGGGCACCGGGGAGCTGTTTTTT. Translated: CASDRGTGELFF.

The V call is TRBV5-4, the J call TRBJ1-2; D is undetermined. The CDR3 spans 13 residues. Trimming shortened V by 4 bases and J by 8 bases, and 15 bases separated the two germline ends. Germline CDR1 reads SGHNT; CDR2 reads YYREEE (reference sequence). The CDR3 here is CASSPMRDQGYTF. The CDR3 coding sequence is TGTGCCAGCAGCCCGATGCGGGATCAAGGCTACACCTTC.

The rearrangement uses TRBV9 and TRBJ2-1, with D possibly TRBD1 on 6 matching bases. Germline V lookup: CDR1 SGDLS, CDR2 YYNGEE. The CDR3 sequence is 15 residues long. Deletions cut 3 bases from V and 7 bases from J, with 17 bases between. The CDR3 here is CASSATRTDGNEQFF. CDR3 in DNA: TGTGCCAGCAGCGCCACTCGGACAGACGGAAATGAGCAGTTCTTC.

This clone was counted between two and nine times. The rearrangement links TRBV10-3 to TRBJ2-7; D perhaps matches TRBD1 (6 bases). CDR3 length: 12 residues. Trimming left V 6 bases short and J 3 bases short, with 9 bases between. The germline CDR1 and CDR2 sequences are ENHRY and SYGVKD. The CDR3 sequence: CAISLDSYEQYF. CDR3 in DNA: TGTGCCATCAGCCTGGACAGCTACGAGCAGTACTTC.

The CDR3 sequence: CASSQEGFSGNTIYF. CDR3 in DNA: TGTGCCAGCAGCCAAGAGGGCTTCTCTGGAAACACCATATATTTT. The V and J genes are TRBV16 and TRBJ1-3; D is unresolved. This CDR3 is 15 amino acids long. V shed 2 bases and J shed 0 bases, with 8 bases lying between them. Germline CDR1 and CDR2: KGHSY and FQNENV.

With regard to this clone: At one of its ends the junction is not consistent with the germline gene, which may arise from a read error. V usage is TRBV30 and J usage is TRBJ2-7; D is possibly TRBD2 (7 bases). CDR3 length equals 12 residues. Germline lookup yields CDR1 GTSNPN and CDR2 SVGIG (reference sequence). The CDR3 coding sequence is TGTGCCGGGCGCCCGGGGGGCGCCCCCCGGTCGTTC. Encoded protein: CAGRPGGAPRSF.

The gene calls are TRBV27 and TRBJ2-7; D perhaps matches TRBD1 (5 bases). The CDR3 consists of 14 residues. Germline V gene data show CDR1 as MNHEY and CDR2 as SMNVEV (reference sequence). Trimming removed 6 bases at V and 0 bases at J, with 12 bases between. The CDR3 DNA is TGTGCCAGCAGCCCGAACAGGTTCTCCTACGAGCAGTACTTC. It yields the protein CASSPNRFSYEQYF.

The CDR3 region has the DNA TGTGCCAGCGGGGTTCAGCCCCAGCATTTT. Its protein is CASGVQPQHF. This chain uses TRBV27 with TRBJ1-5; D unclear. V was pared by 8 bases and J by 6 bases, with 5 bases between. The CDR3 covers 10 residues. Germline V gene sequence: CDR1 MNHEY, CDR2 SMNVEV (reference sequence).

The CDR3 DNA reads TGTGCCAGCAGCCAAGATACGGGATACTACAATGAGCAGTTCTTC. Translated, it gives CASSQDTGYYNEQFF. V usage is TRBV4-2 and J usage is TRBJ2-1; possible D gene TRBD2, 5 bases. Trimming removed 0 bases at V and 3 bases at J, with 9 bases between. The germline gives CDR1 LGHNA, CDR2 YNFKEQ. There are 15 residues in the CDR3.

Only one count was recorded for this clone. This chain links TRBV28 with TRBJ1-5; D is unclear. CDR3 size: 12 residues. CDR1 and CDR2 (germline): MDHEN, SYDVKM. V was clipped by 3 bases and J by 1 base, with 1 base between them. The CDR3 here is CASSFSNQPQHF. The DNA of the CDR3 is TGTGCCAGCAGTTTCAGCAATCAGCCCCAGCATTTT.